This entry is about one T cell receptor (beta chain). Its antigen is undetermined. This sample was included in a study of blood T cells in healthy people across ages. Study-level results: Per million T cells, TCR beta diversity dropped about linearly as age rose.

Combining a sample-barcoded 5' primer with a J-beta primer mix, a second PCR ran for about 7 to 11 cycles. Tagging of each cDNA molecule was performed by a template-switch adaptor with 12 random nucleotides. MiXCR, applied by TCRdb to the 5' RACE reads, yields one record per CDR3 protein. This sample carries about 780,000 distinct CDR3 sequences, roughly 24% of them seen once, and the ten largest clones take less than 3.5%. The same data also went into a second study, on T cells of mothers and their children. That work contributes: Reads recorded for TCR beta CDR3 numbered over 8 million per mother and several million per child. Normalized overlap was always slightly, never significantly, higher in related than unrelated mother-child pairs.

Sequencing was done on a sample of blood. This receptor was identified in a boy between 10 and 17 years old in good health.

DNA of the CDR3: TGTGCCAGCAGCTCGCCGGGGGGGGCCCACAATGAGCAGTTCTTC. This encodes CASSSPGGAHNEQFF. The V call is TRBV7-9, the J call TRBJ2-1; 8 bases align to TRBD2. In germline, CDR1 is SEHNR, CDR2 FQNEAQ (reference sequence). CDR3 size: 15 residues. V dropped 4 bases and J dropped 5; count of bases not matched to a gene: 7. The variable domain in full, completed from reference TRBV7-9 and TRBJ2-1, reads DTGVSQNPRHKITKRGQNVTFRCDPISEHNRLYWYRQTLGQGPEFLTYFQNEAQLEKSRLLSDRFSAERPKGSFSTLEIQRTEQGDSAMYLCASSSPGGAHNEQFFGPGTRLTVL.